This TCR beta chain was recovered during a study of PD-1 blockade in classical Hodgkin lymphoma. Study results and limitations: Initiation of nivolumab under 1 year after ASCT led to exclusion of patients. Newly diagnosed patients had baseline TCR diversity that was reportedly lower than that of healthy donors. Whereas CD4+ TCR diversity had risen significantly by C4D1, CD8+ TCR diversity had not. Underlying causes for the observed repertoire differences were not defined, possibly disease activity or prior therapy.

Time point: cycle 4 day 1 (C4D1), after five to seven weeks of nivolumab. Each patient experienced a relapse that followed autologous stem cell transplantation, and brentuximab vedotin exposure varied. Remarks on this clone: Its antigen is unknown.

Measured with immunoSEQ multiplex PCR; TCRdb has only the in-frame clones, and not every one. Of roughly 50,000 clones listed, about 89% are singletons. CDR1 and CDR2 (germline): SQVTM, ANQGSEA. Unmatched junction bases numbered 8, after V lost 7 bases and J lost 3 bases. The CDR3 extends over 13 amino acids. The sequencing here drew on peripheral blood mononuclear cells (PBMCs), taken before the fourth cycle of nivolumab. The genes are TRBV29-1 and TRBJ2-7, with TRBD2 identical over 8 bases. The TCR comes from a human donor with classical Hodgkin lymphoma. The CDR3 spells CSARGLVYYEQYF. The CDR3 nucleotides read TGCAGCGCCAGGGGACTAGTCTACTACGAGCAGTACTTC.